The T cell receptor beta chain under discussion was sequenced for a study of cytomegalovirus exposure and HLA in healthy donors. PCR primers comprised 60 Vbeta and 13 Jbeta primers. TCRdb keeps only in-frame clones here, not all; method: immunoSEQ multiplex PCR. The data hold about 160,000 clones, with around 80% observed a single time. Germline V CDR1 and CDR2: SGHAT, FQNNGV. After removal of 1 base from V and 6 bases from J, the junction contained 10 bases not matched to a gene. CDR3 length: 16 residues. J is TRBJ2-3 and V is TRBV11-2, with 7 bases matching TRBD2. What was sequenced was PBMCs. The source is a man aged 40-49 years in good health and CMV-seronegative. The CDR3 region has the DNA TGTGCCAGCAGCTTAGTGGGGGGAGGGCCCTTGGATACGCAGTATTTT. It yields the protein CASSLVGGGPLDTQYF.